The 29 T cell receptor beta chains listed next were all sequenced from one sample in a study of vaccination and CD4 T cells after COVID-19. The Oncomine TCR Beta short-read assay generated sequence data from the DNA of cultured CD4+ T cells. MiXCR was run by TCRdb on the PCR reads, yielding one entry per CDR3 protein. The sample carries about 20,000 distinct CDR3 sequences, around 83% recorded once. Treatment described: approximately 9-day PBMC culture with coronavirus spike peptide pools or control peptides (ViraFEST assay). Which antigens these TCRs recognize remains unknown. The sequencing used CD4+ T cells from blood, cultured in vitro, collected after SARS-CoV-2 vaccination. The origin of the receptors is a human donor who received a COVID-19 vaccine.

The V and J genes are TRBV10-3 and TRBJ2-3; unclear D gene. The ends were cut back, 0 bases at V and 1 base at J, with 11 bases in the middle. The length of the CDR3 is 16 residues. The V gene's germline CDR1 is ENHRY and CDR2 SYGVKD. The DNA of the CDR3 is TGTGCCATCAGTGAGTCTTCCGTCGGGCGCACAGATACGCAGTATTTT. This translates into CAISESSVGRTDTQYF.

This chain links TRBV20-1 with TRBJ1-4; 7 bases align to TRBD1. Germline V gene sequence: CDR1 DFQATT, CDR2 SNEGSKA (reference sequence). Trimming removed 5 bases from V and 0 bases from J; junction bases left unmatched: 6. The length of the CDR3 is 15 residues. The CDR3 loop reads CSASTGRATNEKLFF. The CDR3 bases are TGCAGTGCTTCGACAGGGAGAGCAACTAATGAAAAACTGTTTTTT.

The rearrangement uses TRBV6-1 and TRBJ1-4; 9 nucleotides agree with TRBD1. Germline lookup yields CDR1 MNHNS and CDR2 SASEGT. There are 13 residues in the CDR3. After removal of 7 bases from V and 6 bases from J, the junction contained 3 bases not matched to a gene. The CDR3 DNA follows: TGTGCCAGCAACCGGGACAGGGATGAAAAACTGTTTTTT. Amino acids: CASNRDRDEKLFF.

The V call is TRBV6-1, the J call TRBJ2-5; 16 nucleotides match TRBD2. The CDR3 is 15 amino acids. V was pared by 4 bases and J by 8 bases, with 4 bases of the junction left unmatched. Per germline, CDR1 MNHNS and CDR2 SASEGT. As DNA, the CDR3 is TGTGCCAGCAGTGGGGGACTAGCGGGGGGGATAACCCAGTACTTC. Amino acid sequence: CASSGGLAGGITQYF.

The chain joins TRBV15 to TRBJ1-5, with unresolved D. Germline CDR1 LNHNV, CDR2 YYDKDF (reference sequence). The CDR3 totals 14 residues. The germline V and J ends were trimmed by 0 bases and 5 bases, with 8 bases remaining between them. CDR3 residues: CATSRDPGDQPQHF. Written as DNA, the CDR3 is TGTGCCACCAGCAGAGACCCAGGCGATCAGCCCCAGCATTTT.

The chain is built from TRBV2 and TRBJ2-2, with 7 positions matching TRBD1. V lost 6 bases and J lost 7; bases outside the gene matches: 11. This CDR3 is 15 amino acids long. Germline assignment: CDR1 SNHLY and CDR2 FYNNEI. CDR3 sequence reads: CASRDETGKIGELFF. The CDR3 DNA reads TGTGCCAGCAGAGACGAGACAGGGAAGATCGGGGAGCTGTTTTTT. The full variable domain, with the rest looked up from reference TRBV2 and TRBJ2-2, is EPEVTQTPSHQVTQMGQEVILRCVPISNHLYFYWYRQILGQKVEFLVSFYNNEISEKSEIFDDQFSVERPDGSNFTLKIRSTKLEDSAMYFCASRDETGKIGELFFGEGSRLTVL.

With regard to this clonotype: One end of the junction does not line up with germline, which may come from a read error. The chain uses TRBV12-3 or TRBV12-4 and TRBJ1-1; D is perhaps TRBD1 (6 bases). This CDR3 comprises 13 residues. The CDR3 DNA sequence: TGTGCCGGCAGCACGACAGGACGCACTGAAGCTTTCTTT. Its translation is CAGSTTGRTEAFF.

V is TRBV20-1 and J is TRBJ1-6; D not certain. CDR1 and CDR2 (germline): DFQATT, SNEGSKA (reference sequence). This CDR3 region has 15 residues. Trimming cost V 3 bases and J 10 bases, with 19 bases left between them. The CDR3 loop reads CSASLGNTGNSPLHF. The CDR3 DNA reads as TGCAGTGCTAGCCTGGGCAATACGGGGAACTCACCCCTCCACTTT.

This chain uses TRBV30 with TRBJ1-5; 9 positions agree with TRBD1. The CDR3 is 16 residues long. CDR1 and CDR2 from the germline V gene are GTSNPN and SVGIG (reference sequence). J lost 2 bases, V lost 2 bases, and 7 bases had no gene match. DNA of the CDR3: TGTGCCTGGAGTCTTAACCGGGACAGGGGCAATCAGCCCCAGCATTTT. Its protein is CAWSLNRDRGNQPQHF.

The V call is TRBV21-1, the J call TRBJ2-5; the D segment call TRBD2 is taken from the table without a DNA check. TRBV21-1 is noted as a pseudogene. The CDR3 is made up of 19 amino acids. This CDR3 reads CASSAFGTSGGRHQETQYF. CDR3 DNA sequence: TGTGCCAGCAGCGCCTTCGGGACTAGCGGGGGGCGGCACCAAGAGACCCAGTACTTC.

The genes are TRBV18 and TRBJ2-7; the D call may be TRBD1 or TRBD2 (6 bases each). Trimming pared 3 bases from V and 3 bases from J, leaving 15 bases between. In germline, CDR1 is KGHSH, CDR2 LQKENI. The CDR3 is made up of 15 amino acids. The CDR3 reads CASSPGGDLFYEQYF. Here the CDR3 DNA reads TGTGCCAGCTCACCCGGGGGCGATCTATTCTACGAGCAGTACTTC. Full variable domain (outside the CDR3, taken from reference TRBV18 and TRBJ2-7): NAGVMQNPRHLVRRRGQEARLRCSPMKGHSHVYWYRQLPEEGLKFMVYLQKENIIDESGMPKERFSAEFPKEGPSILRIQQVVRGDSAAYFCASSPGGDLFYEQYFGPGTRLTVT.

This chain links TRBV11-3 with TRBJ2-5; 8 positions agree with TRBD2. Germline trimming cut 1 base from V and 2 bases from J; bases unmatched to any gene: 3. The CDR3 sequence is 15 residues long. Germline assignment: CDR1 SGHNT and CDR2 YENEEA. CDR3 sequence: CASSLGGLGQETQYF. The CDR3 DNA is TGTGCCAGCAGCTTAGGGGGACTAGGGCAAGAGACCCAGTACTTC.

The count of this clonotype is one. V is TRBV20-1 and J is TRBJ2-5; 8 nucleotides match TRBD2. The CDR3 covers 13 residues. The junction had 5 bases not matched to a gene; V was cut back by 3 bases and J by 5 bases. Germline CDR1 DFQATT, CDR2 SNEGSKA (reference sequence). The CDR3 bases are TGCAGTGCTAGCCGGGGGGGGCCGGAGACCCAGTACTTC. It is translated as CSASRGGPETQYF.

The genes are TRBV20-1 and TRBJ2-3; 7 nucleotides match TRBD2. Germline V CDR1 and CDR2: DFQATT, SNEGSKA (reference sequence). Unmatched junction bases numbered 4, after V lost 3 bases and J lost 4 bases. The CDR3 is 13 residues long. DNA of the CDR3: TGCAGTGCTAGTGACGCGGGGGCAGATACGCAGTATTTT. Its translation is CSASDAGADTQYF.

The V call is TRBV20-1, the J call TRBJ2-5; 9 bases are shared with TRBD1. Germline V gene lookup returns CDR1 DFQATT and CDR2 SNEGSKA (reference sequence). This CDR3 has 16 residues. Trimming removed 4 bases from V and 0 bases from J; junction bases left unmatched: 9. The CDR3 DNA follows: TGCAGTGCTAACCCCGCCACAGGGGGCAACCAAGAGACCCAGTACTTC. It yields the protein CSANPATGGNQETQYF.

The genes are TRBV7-8 and TRBJ2-3; D is possibly TRBD2 (6 bases). CDR1 is SGHVS and CDR2 is FQNEAQ in the germline V gene. The CDR3 runs to 14 residues. V lost 4 bases to trimming and J lost 4 bases, with 12 bases between them. The CDR3 region is CASSSTEGADTQYF. The DNA for the CDR3 is TGTGCCAGCAGCTCAACGGAGGGTGCAGATACGCAGTATTTT.

The rearrangement uses TRBV12-3 or TRBV12-4 and TRBJ1-2, with D hard to call. The CDR3 consists of 14 residues. The V and J ends lost 6 bases and 3 bases respectively, with 14 bases between them. The CDR3 DNA follows: TGTGCCAGCAGCTCCCTCGGGCGGCACTATGGCTACACCTTC. Encoded protein: CASSSLGRHYGYTF.

This clonotype was picked up one time. This chain links TRBV12-3 or TRBV12-4 with TRBJ1-5; TRBD1 is a possible D gene (6 bases). V lost 3 bases, J lost 2 bases, and 11 bases lay in between. This CDR3 is 15 amino acids long. The DNA for the CDR3 is TGTGCCAGCAGTTTCGAACAGGGCCGCAATCAGCCCCAGCATTTT. This codes for CASSFEQGRNQPQHF.

The chain carries TRBV24-1 and TRBJ1-2; 7 positions match TRBD1. The CDR3 spans 14 residues. Trimming took 4 bases from V and 4 from J; bases not matched to a gene: 5. Germline V lookup: CDR1 KGHDR, CDR2 SFDVKD. The CDR3 protein is CATSDPTGIYGYTF. The CDR3 nucleotides are TGTGCCACCAGTGACCCGACAGGGATCTATGGCTACACCTTC.

This chain joins TRBV7-2 and TRBJ2-3; D is possibly TRBD2 (6 bases). Trimming pared 5 bases from V and 0 bases from J, leaving 15 bases between. This CDR3 has 16 residues. The germline CDR1 and CDR2 sequences are SGHTA and FQGNSA. The CDR3 sequence is CASSPSTGSSTDTQYF. The DNA for the CDR3 is TGTGCCAGCAGCCCATCCACCGGGAGCAGCACAGATACGCAGTATTTT.

This chain uses TRBV30 with TRBJ2-7, with 8 nucleotides matching TRBD1. This CDR3 is built from 14 residues. With V trimmed by 2 bases and J by 0 bases, 3 bases remained unmatched. Germline-derived CDR1 and CDR2 are GTSNPN and SVGIG (reference sequence). CDR3 loop: CAWSTGGSSYEQYF. The CDR3 region has the DNA TGTGCCTGGAGTACAGGGGGAAGCTCCTACGAGCAGTACTTC.

The V gene is TRBV12-3 or TRBV12-4, the J gene TRBJ1-2; 8 positions agree with TRBD1. This CDR3 contains 13 residues. V lost 6 bases, J lost 2 bases, and 2 bases stayed unmatched. The CDR3: CASSWDRNYGYTF. CDR3 coding DNA: TGTGCCAGCAGCTGGGACAGGAACTATGGCTACACCTTC.

This clonotype has only a few counts. The chain combines TRBV30 with TRBJ1-2; no clear D gene. The CDR3 runs 13 residues. The V and J ends lost 1 base and 1 base respectively, with 7 bases between them. The germline gives CDR1 GTSNPN, CDR2 SVGIG (reference sequence). The CDR3 nucleotides read TGTGCCTGGAGTGGTCAGAATAACTATGGCTACACCTTC. Protein sequence: CAWSGQNNYGYTF.

V is TRBV7-3 and J is TRBJ2-3; 16 nucleotides line up with TRBD2. Per germline, CDR1 SGHTA and CDR2 FQGTGA. The V gene end was trimmed by 5 bases and the J gene end by 5 bases; junction bases not matched to a gene: 10. The CDR3 consists of 18 residues. In DNA, the CDR3 is TGTGCCAGCAGCATCCAGGGACTAGCGGGGGGGCAGAAAGATACGCAGTATTTT. Translated, it gives CASSIQGLAGGQKDTQYF.

The genes are TRBV7-3 and TRBJ2-2, with 9 bases aligning to TRBD1. Unmatched junction bases numbered 12, after V lost 5 bases and J lost 8 bases. In germline, CDR1 is SGHTA, CDR2 FQGTGA. This CDR3 has 16 residues. CDR3 in amino acids: CASSRAGGQGAGELFF. The DNA for the CDR3 is TGTGCCAGCAGCCGAGCCGGGGGACAGGGAGCGGGGGAGCTGTTTTTT.

This sequence joins TRBV20-1 and TRBJ2-3; 9 nucleotides agree with TRBD2. Losses at the gene ends were 4 bases for V and 1 base for J; bases not matched to a gene: 6. Germline V CDR1 and CDR2: DFQATT, SNEGSKA (reference sequence). CDR3 length equals 15 residues. Here the CDR3 DNA reads TGCAGTGCTACCCCCCCTAGCGGGGGCACAGATACGCAGTATTTT. Its protein product is CSATPPSGGTDTQYF.

As concerns this clonotype: No conserved phenylalanine or tryptophan ends this CDR3, so it is likely a read error. The V call is TRBV6-1, the J call TRBJ1-1; the D is unclear. CDR1 and CDR2 from the germline V gene are MNHNS and SASEGT. The CDR3 is made up of 13 amino acids. V was trimmed by 4 bases and J by 6 bases, leaving 12 bases between them. The CDR3 sequence: CASSATPNAEAFS. CDR3 DNA: TGTGCCAGCAGTGCCACGCCTAACGCTGAAGCTTTCTCT.

The chain combines TRBV19 with TRBJ1-1; tentatively, D is TRBD1 (6 bases). The CDR3 sequence is 16 residues long. Germline V gives CDR1 LNHDA, CDR2 SQIVND (reference sequence). With 8 bases removed from V and 2 bases from J, the gap between germline ends came to 21 bases. CDR3 in amino acids: CASVRFEGGRNTEAFF. The CDR3 DNA reads TGTGCCAGTGTCCGGTTCGAAGGGGGACGCAACACTGAAGCTTTCTTT.

This chain connects TRBV19 to TRBJ1-2; D might be TRBD1 (6 bases). Trimming left V 4 bases short and J 7 bases short, with 13 bases between. Germline CDR1 and CDR2: LNHDA and SQIVND (reference sequence). CDR3 length equals 13 residues. The CDR3 sequence is CASSTMRGVGYTF. In DNA, the CDR3 is TGTGCCAGTAGTACTATGAGGGGGGTTGGCTACACCTTC. The variable domain in full, with the rest retrieved from reference TRBV19 and TRBJ1-2, is DGGITQSPKYLFRKEGQNVTLSCEQNLNHDAMYWYRQDPGQGLRLIYYSQIVNDFQKGDIAEGYSVSREKKESFPLTVTSAQKNPTAFYLCASSTMRGVGYTFGSGTRLTVV.